The rows below give T cell receptor beta chains drawn from one sample of a study of CD8 T cells in ankylosing spondylitis. A single record per CDR3 protein comes from TCRdb applying MiXCR to the 5' RACE reads. The data hold roughly 700,000 distinct CDR3 sequences, with around a fifth observed a single time. Sequenced sample: blood, either unsorted or a sorted T cell fraction (not recorded which). Receptor source: a male donor with ankylosing spondylitis. Each CDR3 is given with its conserved first and last residue. A D gene is named only where the DNA matches it firmly. Clone size is given for some rows only: seen once, a few or many times, or a class if the clone is expanded.

d_call: NA
clone_size: NA
j_call: TRBJ2-1
v_call: TRBV12-3/TRBV12-4
cdr3_aa: CASSPRVGPNEQFF
cdr3_nt: TGTGCCAGCAGCCCTCGAGTAGGGCCCAATGAGCAGTTCTTC

d_call: TRBD1
clone_size: NA
j_call: TRBJ2-1
v_call: TRBV7-8
cdr3_aa: CASSSRDRGVEMAFF
cdr3_nt: TGTGCCAGCAGCTCCCGGGACAGGGGGGTAGAAATGGCGTTCTTC

d_call: TRBD2
clone_size: NA
j_call: TRBJ2-7
v_call: TRBV12-3/TRBV12-4
cdr3_aa: CASSLGLAGLGEQYF
cdr3_nt: TGTGCCAGCAGCCTCGGACTAGCGGGGTTGGGGGAGCAGTACTTC

d_call: NA
clone_size: few
j_call: TRBJ2-1
v_call: TRBV6-2/TRBV6-3
cdr3_aa: CASCEGGSNEQFF
cdr3_nt: TGTGCCAGCTGTGAGGGAGGTTCAAATGAGCAGTTCTTC

d_call: NA
clone_size: few
j_call: TRBJ2-7
v_call: TRBV4-2
cdr3_aa: CASTSGDQYEQYF
cdr3_nt: TGTGCGAGTACCTCGGGGGATCAATACGAGCAGTACTTC

d_call: TRBD2
clone_size: NA
j_call: TRBJ2-1
v_call: TRBV12-5
cdr3_aa: CASGLAPLGGYNEQFF
cdr3_nt: TGTGCTAGTGGTTTGGCCCCTCTGGGAGGGTACAATGAGCAGTTCTTC

d_call: TRBD1
clone_size: NA
j_call: TRBJ2-1
v_call: TRBV6-5
cdr3_aa: CASSYDREIHEQFF
cdr3_nt: TGTGCCAGCAGTTATGACAGGGAAATCCATGAGCAGTTCTTC

d_call: TRBD1
clone_size: many
j_call: TRBJ2-1
v_call: TRBV5-1
cdr3_aa: CASRETTGRYNEQFF
cdr3_nt: TGCGCCAGCAGAGAGACGACAGGGCGCTACAATGAGCAGTTCTTC

d_call: NA
clone_size: few
j_call: TRBJ2-2
v_call: TRBV5-1
cdr3_aa: CASSLRGSNTGELFF
cdr3_nt: TGCGCCAGCAGCCTCCGGGGCTCGAACACCGGGGAGCTGTTTTTT

d_call: TRBD1
clone_size: NA
j_call: TRBJ1-1
v_call: TRBV28
cdr3_aa: CASSTGQPLKAFF
cdr3_nt: TGTGCCAGCAGCACGGGACAGCCTCTGAAAGCTTTCTTT

d_call: NA
clone_size: few
j_call: TRBJ1-2
v_call: TRBV10-2
cdr3_aa: CASSPEYSYGYTF
cdr3_nt: TGCGCCAGCAGTCCCGAGTATAGCTATGGCTACACCTTC

d_call: NA
clone_size: NA
j_call: TRBJ2-6
v_call: TRBV27
cdr3_aa: CASSLSRVGANVLTF
cdr3_nt: TGTGCCAGCAGTTTATCCCGGGTTGGGGCCAACGTCCTGACTTTC

d_call: NA
clone_size: once
j_call: TRBJ1-2
v_call: TRBV29-1
cdr3_aa: CSVEIADRRYGYTF
cdr3_nt: TGCAGCGTTGAAATAGCGGACCGACGCTATGGCTACACCTTC

d_call: NA
clone_size: many
j_call: TRBJ1-5
v_call: TRBV10-3
cdr3_aa: CAISESTEPNQPQHF
cdr3_nt: TGTGCCATCAGTGAATCGACGGAACCAAATCAGCCCCAGCATTTT

d_call: NA
clone_size: NA
j_call: TRBJ1-1
v_call: TRBV6-5
cdr3_aa: CASSYGGQGNTEAFF
cdr3_nt: TGTGCCAGCAGTTACGGAGGGCAGGGGAACACTGAAGCTTTCTTT

d_call: NA
clone_size: NA
j_call: TRBJ1-1
v_call: TRBV7-3
cdr3_aa: CASSFRPGPNTEAFF
cdr3_nt: TGTGCCAGCAGCTTCCGGCCAGGTCCGAACACTGAAGCTTTCTTT

d_call: TRBD2
clone_size: NA
j_call: TRBJ2-5
v_call: TRBV7-2
cdr3_aa: CASKSSGGPRTQETQYF
cdr3_nt: TGTGCCAGCAAATCGAGCGGGGGGCCCAGAACCCAAGAGACCCAGTACTTC

d_call: TRBD1
clone_size: few
j_call: TRBJ1-2
v_call: TRBV6-1
cdr3_aa: CASKGQGVSYGYTF
cdr3_nt: TGTGCCAGCAAGGGACAGGGGGTGTCCTATGGCTACACCTTC

d_call: TRBD1
clone_size: few
j_call: TRBJ1-5
v_call: TRBV12-3/TRBV12-4
cdr3_aa: CASSRGRGDGPQHF
cdr3_nt: TGTGCCAGCAGTCGGGGCAGGGGGGATGGGCCCCAGCATTTT

d_call: TRBD2
clone_size: few
j_call: TRBJ2-3
v_call: TRBV10-3
cdr3_aa: CAISEASGTGDTQYF
cdr3_nt: TGTGCCATCAGTGAGGCTAGCGGGACTGGAGATACGCAGTATTTT

d_call: TRBD1
clone_size: NA
j_call: TRBJ1-2
v_call: TRBV7-2
cdr3_aa: CASSQNRGGDYGYTF
cdr3_nt: TGTGCCAGCAGCCAAAACAGGGGAGGGGACTATGGCTACACCTTC

d_call: TRBD1
clone_size: NA
j_call: TRBJ2-2
v_call: TRBV19
cdr3_aa: CASSTGTGGTGELFF
cdr3_nt: TGTGCCAGTAGCACCGGGACAGGGGGGACCGGGGAGCTGTTTTTT

d_call: NA
clone_size: few
j_call: TRBJ2-1
v_call: TRBV11-2
cdr3_aa: CASSLDRLEQFF
cdr3_nt: TGTGCCAGCAGCTTAGACAGACTAGAGCAGTTCTTC

d_call: NA
clone_size: NA
j_call: TRBJ1-1
v_call: TRBV20-1
cdr3_aa: CSARAWQTNTEAFF
cdr3_nt: TGCAGTGCTAGAGCATGGCAGACGAACACTGAAGCTTTCTTT

d_call: NA
clone_size: NA
j_call: TRBJ2-7
v_call: TRBV5-1
cdr3_aa: CASSAGSALAGEQYF
cdr3_nt: TGCGCCAGCAGCGCCGGGTCAGCCCTCGCGGGAGAGCAGTACTTC

d_call: TRBD2
clone_size: NA
j_call: TRBJ2-2
v_call: TRBV11-2
cdr3_aa: CASSSGLAPGELFF
cdr3_nt: TGTGCCAGCAGCTCGGGACTAGCTCCCGGGGAGCTGTTTTTT

d_call: NA
clone_size: NA
j_call: TRBJ1-2
v_call: TRBV6-5
cdr3_aa: CASRGSLEGYTF
cdr3_nt: TGTGCGAGTCGGGGGTCCCTAGAGGGCTACACCTTC

d_call: NA
clone_size: NA
j_call: TRBJ2-5
v_call: TRBV3-1
cdr3_aa: CASSQCVLTQYF
cdr3_nt: TGTGCCAGCAGCCAATGCGTGTTGACCCAGTACTTC

d_call: NA
clone_size: few
j_call: TRBJ2-2
v_call: TRBV29-1
cdr3_aa: CSVLGRSNTGELFF
cdr3_nt: TGCAGCGTTTTGGGCAGGTCGAACACCGGGGAGCTGTTTTTT

d_call: NA
clone_size: NA
j_call: TRBJ2-4
v_call: TRBV4-1
cdr3_aa: CASSQVQGLKGIQYF
cdr3_nt: TGCGCCAGCAGCCAAGTACAGGGTCTCAAGGGCATTCAGTACTTC

d_call: NA
clone_size: NA
j_call: TRBJ1-2
v_call: TRBV6-1
cdr3_aa: CASSDFSGGPLGYTF
cdr3_nt: TGTGCCAGCAGTGATTTCTCGGGCGGCCCCCTCGGCTACACCTTC

d_call: TRBD2
clone_size: NA
j_call: TRBJ2-1
v_call: TRBV12-3/TRBV12-4
cdr3_aa: CASRGAGGQHEQFF
cdr3_nt: TGTGCCAGCAGAGGGGCGGGGGGGCAGCATGAGCAGTTCTTC

d_call: NA
clone_size: NA
j_call: TRBJ1-1
v_call: TRBV6-5
cdr3_aa: CASSYEGLRNTEAFF
cdr3_nt: TGTGCCAGCAGTTACGAGGGGCTCCGGAACACTGAAGCTTTCTTT

d_call: TRBD2
clone_size: NA
j_call: TRBJ2-1
v_call: TRBV30
cdr3_aa: CAWSIPSGSPYNEQFF
cdr3_nt: TGTGCCTGGTCCATTCCTAGCGGGAGCCCGTACAATGAGCAGTTCTTC

d_call: TRBD1
clone_size: NA
j_call: TRBJ2-2
v_call: TRBV14
cdr3_aa: CASSQYGQGARTGELFF
cdr3_nt: TGTGCCAGCAGCCAGTACGGACAGGGGGCGAGGACCGGGGAGCTGTTTTTT

d_call: NA
clone_size: NA
j_call: TRBJ2-3
v_call: TRBV7-9
cdr3_aa: CASRTGGATDTQYF
cdr3_nt: TGTGCCAGCAGAACCGGCGGGGCCACAGATACGCAGTATTTT

d_call: NA
clone_size: NA
j_call: TRBJ1-5
v_call: TRBV2
cdr3_aa: CASSRMFDSDQPQHF
cdr3_nt: TGTGCCAGCAGCCGAATGTTTGATAGCGATCAGCCCCAGCATTTT

d_call: TRBD2
clone_size: few
j_call: TRBJ2-1
v_call: TRBV20-1
cdr3_aa: CSARVAGLSNNEQFF
cdr3_nt: TGCAGTGCTAGAGTGGCGGGACTAAGCAACAATGAGCAGTTCTTC

d_call: NA
clone_size: NA
j_call: TRBJ2-1
v_call: TRBV20-1
cdr3_aa: CSARRPAPADEQFF
cdr3_nt: TGCAGTGCTAGAAGGCCAGCTCCCGCGGATGAGCAGTTCTTC

d_call: TRBD2
clone_size: NA
j_call: TRBJ2-7
v_call: TRBV20-1
cdr3_aa: CSARTGTPTSGTYEQYF
cdr3_nt: TGCAGTGCTAGAACCGGGACACCGACTAGCGGGACCTACGAGCAGTACTTC

d_call: NA
clone_size: NA
j_call: TRBJ2-3
v_call: TRBV20-1
cdr3_aa: CSAKDWTATSDTQYF
cdr3_nt: TGCAGTGCCAAGGACTGGACTGCTACCTCGGATACGCAGTATTTT

d_call: TRBD2
clone_size: NA
j_call: TRBJ2-1
v_call: TRBV12-3/TRBV12-4
cdr3_aa: CASSWVAGGYYNEQFF
cdr3_nt: TGTGCCAGCAGTTGGGTCGCGGGGGGGTACTACAATGAGCAGTTCTTC

d_call: NA
clone_size: few
j_call: TRBJ2-1
v_call: TRBV25-1
cdr3_aa: CASSEWRWFF
cdr3_nt: TGTGCCAGCAGTGAATGGCGGTGGTTCTTC

d_call: TRBD1
clone_size: few
j_call: TRBJ1-1
v_call: TRBV20-1
cdr3_aa: CSAVDRARGRGGNTEAFF
cdr3_nt: TGCAGTGCCGTGGACAGGGCGCGCGGGCGAGGTGGGAACACTGAAGCTTTCTTT

d_call: TRBD1
clone_size: NA
j_call: TRBJ2-1
v_call: TRBV19
cdr3_aa: CASSLFPGTGSYNEQFF
cdr3_nt: TGTGCCAGTAGTCTCTTTCCCGGGACAGGTTCCTACAATGAGCAGTTCTTC

d_call: NA
clone_size: many
j_call: TRBJ1-2
v_call: TRBV30
cdr3_aa: CAWRLNYGYTF
cdr3_nt: TGTGCCTGGAGGTTAAACTATGGCTACACCTTC

d_call: NA
clone_size: NA
j_call: TRBJ1-5
v_call: TRBV20-1
cdr3_aa: CSAPDSSNQPQHF
cdr3_nt: TGCAGTGCTCCAGACTCAAGCAATCAGCCCCAGCATTTT

d_call: TRBD1
clone_size: NA
j_call: TRBJ1-5
v_call: TRBV2
cdr3_aa: CASSEEQGNNQPQHF
cdr3_nt: TGTGCCAGCAGTGAAGAACAGGGGAACAATCAGCCCCAGCATTTT

d_call: TRBD1
clone_size: NA
j_call: TRBJ1-5
v_call: TRBV5-8
cdr3_aa: CASTQGRFSNQPQHF
cdr3_nt: TGTGCCAGCACACAGGGGCGGTTTAGCAATCAGCCCCAGCATTTT

d_call: NA
clone_size: few
j_call: TRBJ2-1
v_call: TRBV6-1
cdr3_aa: CASREGAGDEQFF
cdr3_nt: TGTGCCAGCAGGGAGGGGGCTGGTGATGAGCAGTTCTTC

d_call: TRBD1
clone_size: few
j_call: TRBJ1-4
v_call: TRBV5-8
cdr3_aa: CASSFPGTGEKLFF
cdr3_nt: TGTGCCAGCAGCTTTCCCGGGACAGGGGAAAAACTGTTTTTT

d_call: TRBD2
clone_size: NA
j_call: TRBJ2-1
v_call: TRBV4-3
cdr3_aa: CASSQEVGGLHSLEQFF
cdr3_nt: TGCGCCAGCAGCCAAGAAGTTGGGGGACTACATAGCCTTGAGCAGTTCTTC

d_call: NA
clone_size: NA
j_call: TRBJ2-7
v_call: TRBV15
cdr3_aa: CATSGALGGTRAEQYF
cdr3_nt: TGTGCCACCAGCGGAGCCCTAGGGGGGACACGGGCCGAGCAGTACTTC

d_call: NA
clone_size: NA
j_call: TRBJ2-7
v_call: TRBV3-1
cdr3_aa: CASSQEREQYF
cdr3_nt: TGTGCCAGCAGCCAAGAGAGGGAGCAGTACTTC